The clone carrying this TCR beta chain has more than one count but fewer than ten. What it binds is not known. TCRdb's copy holds only in-frame clones and misses some; the assay was immunoSEQ multiplex PCR. The data contain 9,400 or so clones, less than 85% of them singletons. CDR1 and CDR2 from the germline V gene are SEHNR and FQNEAQ (reference sequence). V was cut by 3 bases and J by 5 bases, with 17 bases left in between. This CDR3 contains 15 residues. The data derive from a study of CD4+ T cells in melanoma. General study results and limits: A reported correlation linked neoantigen-specific CD4+ T cells to CD8+, macrophage and B cell function. Neoantigen-specific CD4+ T cells in melanoma reportedly had diverse differentiation states.

Material for sequencing was cells from a culture (not recorded whether cultured in vitro). The chain combines TRBV7-9 with TRBJ2-7; D possibly corresponds to TRBD2 (7 bases). The TCR was taken from a human donor with melanoma. The CDR3 DNA is TGTGCCAGCAGCTTCGGGGGGCGGGGGAAAGACGAGCAGTACTTC. Translated: CASSFGGRGKDEQYF. Full variable domain (outside the CDR3, taken from reference TRBV7-9 and TRBJ2-7): DTGVSQNPRHKITKRGQNVTFRCDPISEHNRLYWYRQTLGQGPEFLTYFQNEAQLEKSRLLSDRFSAERPKGSFSTLEIQRTEQGDSAMYLCASSFGGRGKDEQYFGPGTRLTVT.